The rows below give T cell receptor beta chains drawn from one sample of a study of cytomegalovirus exposure and HLA in healthy donors. The data were produced by immunoSEQ multiplex PCR, yet TCRdb's version contains in-frame clones alone and is incomplete. The data show 95,000 or so clones, about 75% seen once. The sample was PBMCs. The receptors stem from a woman aged 35 to 49 in good health and CMV-seronegative. Both conserved end residues are part of each CDR3. A D gene is named only where the DNA matches it firmly. Some rows have no size entry. The others give once, few or many, or a class for an expanded clone.

clone_size: -; v_call: TRBV5-6; d_call: -; cdr3_length: 15; cdr3_aa: CASSLSTPYNSPLHF
clone_size: -; v_call: TRBV7-3; d_call: -; cdr3_length: 13; cdr3_aa: CASRFREDTEAFF
clone_size: -; v_call: TRBV6-6; d_call: TRBD1; cdr3_length: 15; cdr3_aa: CASSYADRGHSPLHF
clone_size: -; v_call: TRBV7-3; d_call: -; cdr3_length: 13; cdr3_aa: CASSLQVNTEAFF
clone_size: -; v_call: TRBV9; d_call: TRBD1; cdr3_length: 16; cdr3_aa: CASGRGDRGGSGEQFF
clone_size: few; v_call: TRBV9; d_call: -; cdr3_length: 17; cdr3_aa: CASSQGTLDATNEKLFF
clone_size: -; v_call: TRBV6-1; d_call: -; cdr3_length: 14; cdr3_aa: CASSEQETAREQYF
clone_size: -; v_call: TRBV7-3; d_call: TRBD1; cdr3_length: 15; cdr3_aa: CASSAGTDKNYGYTF
clone_size: -; v_call: TRBV11-3; d_call: -; cdr3_length: 12; cdr3_aa: CASSLDGREQYF
clone_size: -; v_call: TRBV10-3; d_call: -; cdr3_length: 14; cdr3_aa: CATRPGGQGYGYTF
clone_size: -; v_call: TRBV5-1; d_call: TRBD2; cdr3_length: 17; cdr3_aa: CASSSPTSGGARETQYF
clone_size: -; v_call: TRBV7-3; d_call: -; cdr3_length: 16; cdr3_aa: CASSLMDSPRYTEAFF
clone_size: -; v_call: TRBV19; d_call: -; cdr3_length: 15; cdr3_aa: CASSPTGSNPRGQHF
clone_size: -; v_call: TRBV15; d_call: -; cdr3_length: 14; cdr3_aa: CATSRVLQGGGYTF
clone_size: -; v_call: TRBV18; d_call: -; cdr3_length: 15; cdr3_aa: CASSPVQGNNQPQHF
clone_size: -; v_call: TRBV29-1; d_call: -; cdr3_length: 12; cdr3_aa: CSVAVSYTEAFF
clone_size: -; v_call: TRBV19; d_call: TRBD1; cdr3_length: 15; cdr3_aa: CASTTTGVLNTEAFF
clone_size: -; v_call: TRBV7-9; d_call: -; cdr3_length: 16; cdr3_aa: CASSPTVLPGNSPLHF
clone_size: -; v_call: TRBV4-2; d_call: TRBD1; cdr3_length: 16; cdr3_aa: CASASGTGDHNSPLHF
clone_size: -; v_call: TRBV2; d_call: -; cdr3_length: 15; cdr3_aa: CASSDYQGRSIEQYF
clone_size: -; v_call: TRBV5-1; d_call: TRBD2; cdr3_length: 19; cdr3_aa: CASSLEPPGSGGPRNEQFF
clone_size: -; v_call: TRBV6-1; d_call: -; cdr3_length: 13; cdr3_aa: CASGGLGHDEQYF
clone_size: -; v_call: TRBV19; d_call: TRBD1; cdr3_length: 12; cdr3_aa: CAPGTGGTEAFF
clone_size: -; v_call: TRBV11-2; d_call: TRBD2; cdr3_length: 14; cdr3_aa: CASSLGSGGETQYF
clone_size: -; v_call: TRBV5-1; d_call: TRBD1; cdr3_length: 15; cdr3_aa: CASSGTGASTDTQYF
clone_size: -; v_call: TRBV5-6; d_call: -; cdr3_length: 15; cdr3_aa: CASSLAGAHVSPLHF
clone_size: -; v_call: TRBV7-3; d_call: TRBD1; cdr3_length: 13; cdr3_aa: CASSFGQGYGYTF
clone_size: -; v_call: TRBV19; d_call: TRBD1; cdr3_length: 14; cdr3_aa: CASSRDRGYNEQFF
clone_size: -; v_call: TRBV19; d_call: TRBD1; cdr3_length: 12; cdr3_aa: CASRTGGDGYTF
clone_size: -; v_call: TRBV6-1; d_call: -; cdr3_length: 18; cdr3_aa: CASSEVRGTGSPNYGYTF
clone_size: -; v_call: TRBV9; d_call: -; cdr3_length: 14; cdr3_aa: CASSSPDRRDEAFF
clone_size: once; v_call: TRBV10-3; d_call: TRBD1; cdr3_length: 14; cdr3_aa: CAISYTGGLTEAFF
clone_size: once; v_call: TRBV6-4; d_call: -; cdr3_length: 12; cdr3_aa: CASSVPHYEQYF
clone_size: -; v_call: TRBV27; d_call: TRBD2; cdr3_length: 15; cdr3_aa: CASSGDSGGLLEQFF
clone_size: -; v_call: TRBV4-2; d_call: -; cdr3_length: 15; cdr3_aa: CASSQDSGGDYGYTF
clone_size: once; v_call: TRBV7-8; d_call: -; cdr3_length: 12; cdr3_aa: CASSLPVETQYF
clone_size: -; v_call: TRBV19; d_call: -; cdr3_length: 14; cdr3_aa: CASSIAQLGNTIYF
clone_size: -; v_call: TRBV7-9; d_call: TRBD1; cdr3_length: 18; cdr3_aa: CASSLGGGQGTINQPQHF